The entry that follows covers one T cell receptor (beta chain) sequence. Its matching antigen is unknown. CDR3 length: 12 amino acids. CDR1 is SGHTA, CDR2 FQGNSA, per germline. The ends were cut back, 0 bases at V and 5 bases at J, with 4 bases in the middle. This record comes from a study of T cell responses to AZD1222 COVID-19 vaccine. The study's findings and limits: Recipients of AZD1222 seropositive at baseline numbered only five or six. Among the donors, most were white British and more were female, and clonal diversity was possibly underestimated. Spike-specific TCR breadth and depth grew following two AZD1222 doses.

TCRdb's table, derived via immunoSEQ multiplex PCR, lists solely in-frame clones and lacks some. Among roughly 200,000 clones listed, roughly 94% were seen once. The clonotype was recovered from an adult who received the MenACWY meningococcal vaccine as a control. This sequence joins TRBV7-2 and TRBJ1-2, with D unresolved. The source material was peripheral blood, sampled 28 days after the second dose of the MenACWY control vaccine. CDR3 in DNA: TGTGCCAGCAGCTTAGCGGGGTATGGCTACACCTTC. This sequence encodes CASSLAGYGYTF. Using reference TRBV7-2 and TRBJ1-2 for the parts outside the CDR3, the full variable domain is GAGVSQSPSNKVTEKGKDVELRCDPISGHTALYWYRQSLGQGLEFLIYFQGNSAPDKSGLPSDRFSAERTGGSVSTLTIQRTQQEDSAVYLCASSLAGYGYTFGSGTRLTVV.